The 32 T cell receptor beta chains presented below share a single source sample, sequenced in a study of blood T cell repertoires in COVID-19. Assay used: immunoSEQ multiplex PCR; TCRdb lists only in-frame clones, some missing. The profile covers 45,000 to 60,000 clones, with roughly 80% appearing a single time and around 14% taken by the ten largest. What was sequenced was peripheral blood. These receptors were collected from a human donor with acute or convalescent COVID-19. The donor label of this sample is uncertain.

The genes are TRBV29-1 and TRBJ1-1; 7 bases align to TRBD1. The CDR3 runs to 14 residues. CDR1 and CDR2 from the germline V gene are SQVTM and ANQGSEA. Unmatched junction bases numbered 8, after V lost 6 bases and J lost 1 base. CDR3 DNA sequence: TGCAGCGTCATCTTAGGGACAGCGAACACTGAAGCTTTCTTT. It specifies CSVILGTANTEAFF.

The genes are TRBV27 and TRBJ1-1; 12 nucleotides line up with TRBD1. This CDR3 has 19 residues. Losses at the gene ends were 7 bases for V and 1 base for J; bases not matched to a gene: 16. Germline loops: CDR1 MNHEY, CDR2 SMNVEV (reference sequence). CDR3: CASTMRHGDRGLSNTEAFF. CDR3 sequence (DNA): TGTGCCAGCACCATGAGGCATGGGGACAGGGGGCTCTCGAACACTGAAGCTTTCTTT.

The chain links TRBV7-2 to TRBJ2-1; 8 positions agree with TRBD2. The CDR3 is 17 amino acids. Germline lookup yields CDR1 SGHTA and CDR2 FQGNSA. The V gene end was trimmed by 1 base and the J gene end by 5 bases; junction bases not matched to a gene: 10. The CDR3 loop reads CASSLGWASGLNNEQFF. CDR3 coding DNA: TGTGCCAGCAGCTTAGGGTGGGCTAGCGGGCTGAACAATGAGCAGTTCTTC.

V is TRBV4-2 and J is TRBJ2-2; D is uncertain. Germline V gene sequence: CDR1 LGHNA, CDR2 YNFKEQ. Trimming removed 5 bases at V and 7 bases at J, with 8 bases between. This CDR3 has 12 residues. CDR3 loop: CASSSSFGELFF. CDR3 sequence (DNA): TGTGCCAGCAGCTCTTCTTTCGGGGAGCTGTTTTTT.

The V call is TRBV5-1, the J call TRBJ1-2, with 9 bases aligning to TRBD1. V was clipped by 0 bases and J by 4 bases; unmatched bases: 7. The CDR3 length is 16 residues. Germline CDR1 is SGHRS and CDR2 is YFSETQ. DNA for the CDR3: TGCGCCAGCAGCTTGGATACGACAGGGGGTCGCTATGGCTACACCTTC. Translated, it gives CASSLDTTGGRYGYTF.

The sample holds one count of this clone. The gene calls are TRBV7-2 and TRBJ1-5, with D tentatively TRBD1 (5 bases). CDR1 and CDR2 (germline): SGHTA, FQGNSA. The CDR3 consists of 16 residues. V lost 5 bases, J lost 5 bases, and 19 bases lay in between. In DNA form, the CDR3 reads TGTGCCAGCAGCCTCGAGGCGGGACGGAGAGATCAGCCCCAGCATTTT. Protein product: CASSLEAGRRDQPQHF. Filled out from reference TRBV7-2 and TRBJ1-5, the complete variable domain reads GAGVSQSPSNKVTEKGKDVELRCDPISGHTALYWYRQSLGQGLEFLIYFQGNSAPDKSGLPSDRFSAERTGGSVSTLTIQRTQQEDSAVYLCASSLEAGRRDQPQHFGDGTRLSIL.

This clone came up once. The chain recombines TRBV19 with TRBJ1-1, with 7 bases lining up with TRBD1. Germline V gene lookup returns CDR1 LNHDA and CDR2 SQIVND (reference sequence). With 4 bases clipped from V and 6 bases from J, the junction kept 5 bases outside the gene matches. This CDR3 contains 13 residues. CDR3 protein: CASSNDRDAEAFF. The CDR3 region has the DNA TGTGCCAGTAGTAACGACAGGGACGCTGAAGCTTTCTTT.

The V call is TRBV29-1, the J call TRBJ1-2, with 7 positions matching TRBD1. There are 14 residues in the CDR3. The trim removed 4 bases at V and 3 bases at J, leaving 8 bases unmatched. Germline CDR1 is SQVTM and CDR2 is ANQGSEA. This CDR3 is CSVGDRDMDYGYTF. CDR3 sequence (DNA): TGCAGCGTTGGAGACAGGGACATGGACTATGGCTACACCTTC.

The rearrangement uses TRBV5-4 and TRBJ2-1; TRBD2 aligns across 8 bases. J lost 7 bases, V lost 5 bases, and 11 bases had no gene match. The CDR3 spans 15 residues. Germline CDR1 SGHNT, CDR2 YYREEE (reference sequence). Written as DNA, the CDR3 is TGTGCCAGCAGGGCGGGACTAGGGGAATCTAATGAGCAGTTCTTC. Translation: CASRAGLGESNEQFF.

This clone was counted only a few times. The V call is TRBV7-2, the J call TRBJ1-4; TRBD1 aligns across 8 bases. The CDR3 has 14 residues. Germline V gives CDR1 SGHTA, CDR2 FQGNSA. After removal of 5 bases from V and 2 bases from J, the junction contained 1 base not matched to a gene. CDR3 sequence reads: CASSQGATNEKLFF. Here the CDR3 DNA reads TGTGCCAGCAGCCAGGGGGCGACTAATGAAAAACTGTTTTTT.

The genes are TRBV6-5 and TRBJ1-1, with unresolved D. CDR3 length: 14 amino acids. Trimming cost V 2 bases and J 1 base, with 8 bases left between them. CDR1 and CDR2 (germline): MNHEY, SVGAGI. The CDR3 reads CASSYMEGNTEAFF. The CDR3 region has the DNA TGTGCCAGCAGTTACATGGAGGGGAACACTGAAGCTTTCTTT.

This rearrangement joins TRBV5-8 to TRBJ2-6, with a possible D match to TRBD1 (5 bases). The germline CDR1 and CDR2 sequences are SGHTS and YDEGEE. Trimming pared 0 bases from V and 1 base from J, leaving 11 bases between. This CDR3 has 17 amino acids. The CDR3 sequence: CASSLGDRPSGANVLTF. CDR3 bases: TGTGCCAGCAGCTTGGGCGACAGACCGTCTGGGGCCAACGTCCTGACTTTC.

V is TRBV7-2 and J is TRBJ2-1, with TRBD2 matching over 12 bases. CDR1 SGHTA and CDR2 FQGNSA come from the germline V gene. Trimming took 5 bases from V and 5 from J; bases not matched to a gene: 4. The CDR3 is 15 amino acids. The DNA for the CDR3 is TGTGCCAGCAGCGTGACTAGCGGGGGAAACAATGAGCAGTTCTTC. Amino acids: CASSVTSGGNNEQFF.

This chain connects TRBV4-3 to TRBJ1-2, with unresolved D. Germline V gene sequence: CDR1 LGHNA, CDR2 YSLEER. V was trimmed by 5 bases and J by 3 bases, leaving 16 bases between them. This CDR3 has 15 amino acids. As DNA, the CDR3 is TGCGCCAGCAGCGCACAGCCCCGCCAAGACTATGGCTACACCTTC. This sequence encodes CASSAQPRQDYGYTF.

This sequence joins TRBV9 and TRBJ2-3; D unclear. Deletions cut 2 bases from V and 2 bases from J, with 12 bases between. CDR3 length equals 15 residues. Germline V CDR1 and CDR2: SGDLS, YYNGEE. CDR3 amino acids: CASSVGSINTDTQYF. Written as DNA, the CDR3 is TGTGCCAGCAGCGTCGGTTCGATTAACACAGATACGCAGTATTTT.

This clone was detected only a few times. The chain links TRBV10-3 to TRBJ1-2; 7 bases align to TRBD1. Looked up from germline, CDR1 is ENHRY and CDR2 is SYGVKD. V shed 5 bases and J 6 bases; nucleotides not matched to a gene: 18. CDR3 length: 17 residues. CDR3 region: CAISLDRDASGGHGYTF. CDR3 DNA sequence: TGTGCCATCAGTTTAGACAGGGACGCGTCTGGGGGTCATGGCTACACCTTC.

The chain combines TRBV3-1 (or the pseudogene TRBV3-2) with TRBJ2-7, with a tentative D call TRBD2 (5 bases). This CDR3 comprises 13 residues. Germline V CDR1 and CDR2: LGHDT, YNNKEL (reference sequence). The germline V and J ends were trimmed by 1 base and 6 bases, with 10 bases remaining between them. The CDR3 spells CASSQAEGTEQYF. CDR3 in DNA: TGTGCCAGCAGCCAAGCAGAGGGAACCGAGCAGTACTTC.

The rearrangement links TRBV7-2 to TRBJ1-1; perhaps TRBD1 as D (6 bases). CDR1 and CDR2 from the germline V gene are SGHTA and FQGNSA. The V end was cut by 1 base, the J end by 4 bases, with 13 bases between. The CDR3 runs 15 residues. CDR3 sequence reads: CASSLVEGVSTEAFF. For the CDR3, the DNA is TGTGCCAGCAGCTTAGTAGAGGGGGTGAGCACTGAAGCTTTCTTT.

The chain combines TRBV3-1 (or the pseudogene TRBV3-2) with TRBJ1-1; 9 bases align to TRBD1. CDR3 size: 17 residues. The V segment lost 0 bases and the J segment 6 bases; nucleotides outside the gene matches: 11. CDR1 and CDR2 from the germline V gene are LGHDT and YNNKEL (reference sequence). The CDR3 loop reads CASSQDGQGRGRAEAFF. The CDR3 DNA follows: TGTGCCAGCAGCCAAGACGGACAGGGGCGTGGAAGGGCTGAAGCTTTCTTT.

This chain connects TRBV10-3 to TRBJ1-1; possible D gene TRBD1, 5 bases. V was shortened by 4 bases and J by 2 bases, with 5 bases between the two germline ends. The CDR3 sequence is 12 residues long. The germline CDR1 and CDR2 sequences are ENHRY and SYGVKD. This chain's CDR3 is CAISGTNTEAFF. CDR3 DNA: TGTGCCATCAGTGGGACAAACACTGAAGCTTTCTTT.

The V call is TRBV7-2, the J call TRBJ1-2; 7 nucleotides match TRBD1. V trimming: 1 base; J trimming: 6 bases; junction bases outside the gene matches: 5. This CDR3 is 14 amino acids long. The germline gives CDR1 SGHTA, CDR2 FQGNSA. The CDR3 region is CASSLGQGGDGYTF. Here the CDR3 DNA reads TGTGCCAGCAGCTTAGGACAGGGTGGGGATGGCTACACCTTC.

This rearrangement joins TRBV5-6 to TRBJ2-7, with D maybe TRBD1 (5 bases). CDR1 and CDR2 from the germline V gene are SGHDT and YYEEEE. The V end lost 0 bases, the J end lost 3 bases, and 13 bases lay between the germline ends. This CDR3 has 15 residues. This chain's CDR3 is CASSLGPGSVYEQYF. The CDR3 coding sequence is TGTGCCAGCAGCTTGGGCCCAGGGTCCGTCTACGAGCAGTACTTC.

The V gene is TRBV7-9, the J gene TRBJ1-1; no firm D call. This CDR3 has 14 amino acids. Germline V gene data show CDR1 as SEHNR and CDR2 as FQNEAQ (reference sequence). V shed 3 bases and J shed 1 base, with 9 bases lying between them. The chain's CDR3 is CASSFQGGNTEAFF. Here the CDR3 DNA reads TGTGCCAGCAGCTTTCAAGGAGGGAACACTGAAGCTTTCTTT.

This rearrangement joins TRBV28 to TRBJ1-3; D perhaps matches TRBD1 (5 bases). This CDR3 region has 15 residues. From germline, CDR1 is MDHEN and CDR2 SYDVKM. V lost 4 bases and J lost 0, with 10 bases in between. The CDR3 sequence: CASSSGPYSGNTIYF. In nucleotides, the CDR3 is TGTGCCAGCAGTTCAGGGCCTTACTCTGGAAACACCATATATTTT.

The chain has TRBV19 and TRBJ1-4, with 10 positions matching TRBD1. The CDR3 loop spans 13 amino acids. With 10 bases clipped from V and 7 bases from J, the junction kept 6 bases outside the gene matches. Germline V CDR1 and CDR2: LNHDA, SQIVND (reference sequence). CDR3 in amino acids: CATSTGGREKLFF. The CDR3 DNA is TGTGCCACCTCGACAGGGGGCCGTGAAAAACTGTTTTTT.

The genes are TRBV6-5 and TRBJ2-1; 11 nucleotides line up with TRBD2. Germline CDR1 reads MNHEY; CDR2 reads SVGAGI. The ends lost 10 bases at V and 10 bases at J; junction bases unmatched: 9. The CDR3 has 13 amino acids. This CDR3 is CATSETSGIEQFF. CDR3 nucleotide sequence: TGTGCCACTTCTGAGACTAGCGGGATCGAGCAGTTCTTC.

V is TRBV9 and J is TRBJ2-2; a weak D match, TRBD1 (5 bases). The V and J ends lost 4 bases and 8 bases respectively, with 15 bases between them. Germline CDR1 is SGDLS and CDR2 is YYNGEE. The CDR3 has 14 residues. The CDR3 coding sequence is TGTGCCAGCAGCCCCCCGGCAGGGTTGGGGGAGCTGTTTTTT. It specifies CASSPPAGLGELFF.

The V call is TRBV6-1, the J call TRBJ2-3; the match to TRBD2 covers 8 bases. The CDR3 loop spans 17 amino acids. Germline V gives CDR1 MNHNS, CDR2 SASEGT. V shed 4 bases, J shed 6 bases, and the junction held 15 bases outside the gene matches. This CDR3 is CASSVQFLRGGGDTQYF. The CDR3 nucleotides are TGTGCCAGCAGTGTCCAATTTCTCCGGGGGGGCGGGGATACGCAGTATTTT.

This chain joins TRBV5-4 and TRBJ2-7, with TRBD2 matching 13 bases. After removal of 8 bases from V and 7 bases from J, the junction contained 6 bases not matched to a gene. The CDR3 covers 13 residues. Germline loops: CDR1 SGHNT, CDR2 YYREEE (reference sequence). The CDR3, as DNA: TGTGCCAGTGGACTAGCGGGAGTACCGGAGCAGTACTTC. Translated: CASGLAGVPEQYF.

The chain recombines TRBV6-2 or TRBV6-3 with TRBJ2-7; TRBD1 aligns across 8 bases. CDR1 MNHEY and CDR2 SVGEGT come from the germline V gene. This CDR3 is built from 13 residues. J lost 3 bases, V lost 2 bases, and 0 bases had no gene match. The DNA of the CDR3 is TGTGCCAGCAGTTACGACAGGGGCTACGAGCAGTACTTC. Translating it yields CASSYDRGYEQYF.

This sequence joins TRBV9 and TRBJ2-5; 10 bases match TRBD2. Looked up from germline, CDR1 is SGDLS and CDR2 is YYNGEE. The CDR3 loop spans 15 amino acids. V lost 1 base and J lost 2; bases outside the gene matches: 2. CDR3 loop: CASSVTSGVQETQYF. Here the CDR3 DNA reads TGTGCCAGCAGCGTAACTAGCGGGGTACAAGAGACCCAGTACTTC.

There are a few counts of this clone. The genes are TRBV6-5 and TRBJ2-7; TRBD2 agrees at 7 bases. Germline V gives CDR1 MNHEY, CDR2 SVGAGI. CDR3 length equals 15 residues. After removal of 5 bases from V and 3 bases from J, the junction contained 10 bases not matched to a gene. The CDR3 nucleotides are TGTGCCAGCAGTCCGTCCGGGACTAACCTCTACGAGCAGTACTTC. As protein: CASSPSGTNLYEQYF.